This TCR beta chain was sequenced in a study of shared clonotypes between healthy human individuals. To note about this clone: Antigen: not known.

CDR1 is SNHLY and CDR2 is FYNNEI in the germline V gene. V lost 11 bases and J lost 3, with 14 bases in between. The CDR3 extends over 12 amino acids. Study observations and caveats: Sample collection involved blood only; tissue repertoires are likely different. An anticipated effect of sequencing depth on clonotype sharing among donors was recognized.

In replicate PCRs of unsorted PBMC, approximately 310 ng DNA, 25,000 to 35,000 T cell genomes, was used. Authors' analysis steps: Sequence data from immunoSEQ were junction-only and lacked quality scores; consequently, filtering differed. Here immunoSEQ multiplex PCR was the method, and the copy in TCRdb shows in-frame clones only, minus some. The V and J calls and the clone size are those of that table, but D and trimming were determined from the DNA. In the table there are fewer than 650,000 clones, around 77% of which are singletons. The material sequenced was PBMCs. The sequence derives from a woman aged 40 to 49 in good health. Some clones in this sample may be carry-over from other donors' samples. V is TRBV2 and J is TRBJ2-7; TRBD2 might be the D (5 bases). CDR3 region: CAVLGKIYEQYF. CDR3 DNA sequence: TGTGCCGTGCTCGGGAAAATCTACGAGCAGTACTTC.